Here is one T cell receptor beta chain with its context. Its antigen is still unknown. In the PCR, 60 Vbeta and 13 Jbeta primers were used. In the original processing: In a later analysis, the count reached about 82 million unique TCR beta chains, with about 11 million shared. The repertoire was sequenced with immunoSEQ multiplex PCR; TCRdb's copy has only in-frame clones and lacks some. V and J calls and clone size come straight from that table; D and trimming were deduced from the DNA. The sample records 130,000 to 150,000 clones, over 60% being singletons. This entry belongs to a study of cytomegalovirus exposure and HLA in healthy donors. Study details: There were 117 million unique TCR beta sequences, drawn from 180 million or so T cells, in an earlier analysis. Overall study results and limits: Researchers counted 164 TCR beta chains as cytomegalovirus-associated.

Germline-derived CDR1 and CDR2 are MNHEY and SVGAGI. The trim removed 7 bases at V and 6 bases at J, leaving 7 bases unmatched. The CDR3 contains 14 residues. At the time of sampling, donors were nominally healthy, though unrecorded immune exposures were likely. This receptor was identified in a man aged 35-49 years in good health and CMV-seronegative. This chain joins TRBV6-5 and TRBJ2-4; 9 bases fit TRBD1. Sequences were obtained from PBMCs. CDR3 loop: CASKSTGGGNIQYF. Written as DNA, the CDR3 is TGTGCCAGCAAGTCGACAGGGGGAGGAAACATTCAGTACTTC.